The present TCR beta chain was sequenced within a study of cytomegalovirus exposure and HLA in healthy donors. The study, taken as a whole, reports: In the analysis, some V segments, TRBV6-2 and TRBV6-3 included, were excluded as indistinguishable.

The PCR made use of 60 Vbeta and 13 Jbeta primers. The protocol was immunoSEQ multiplex PCR, while the TCRdb copy is restricted to in-frame clones and leaves out a portion. Of 150,000 to 200,000 clones listed, about 80% are singletons. Of note for this clone: Its antigen is unknown.

The ends lost 4 bases at V and 0 bases at J; junction bases unmatched: 4. Germline CDR1 reads SGHDN; CDR2 reads FVKESK. The CDR3 contains 17 residues. This sequence joins TRBV14 and TRBJ2-6, with 9 bases aligning to TRBD1. The source is a female donor in good health and CMV-seronegative. Sequenced input: PBMCs. CDR3 nucleotides: TGTGCCAGCAGCCTGGGACAGGGATACTCTGGGGCCAACGTCCTGACTTTC. It specifies CASSLGQGYSGANVLTF.